These 4 T cell receptor beta chains came from one sample sequenced in a study of chemoradiotherapy in HPV16-positive cancers. Libraries were prepared by immunoSEQ multiplex PCR; TCRdb keeps only in-frame clonotypes and omits some of them. The sample records over 30,000 clones, around four fifths being singletons. Specimen: blood, collected from a patient who underwent chemoradiotherapy. The origin of the receptors is a human donor with HPV-associated anogenital cancer.

CDR3 residues: CASSYRPRTEAFF. CDR3 DNA sequence: TGTGCCAGCAGTTACCGTCCGCGTACTGAAGCTTTCTTT. This chain uses TRBV6-5 with TRBJ1-1; no reliable D call. V gave up 2 bases and J gave up 5 bases, with 9 bases separating them. The CDR3 extends over 13 amino acids. The germline CDR1 and CDR2 sequences are MNHEY and SVGAGI.

This clone appeared a single time. The CDR3 DNA is TGTGCCTGGAGTTCTGGCGGGGGGCTGGCCGGGGAGCTGTTTTTT. Its protein product is CAWSSGGGLAGELFF. This sequence joins TRBV30 and TRBJ2-2, with 8 positions matching TRBD2. Germline assignment: CDR1 GTSNPN and CDR2 SVGIG (reference sequence). This CDR3 contains 15 residues. J gave up 6 bases and V 2 bases, and 8 bases lay outside the gene matches.

This chain joins TRBV4-3 and TRBJ2-4; TRBD2 matches at 8 bases. The CDR3 runs 15 residues. With V trimmed by 0 bases and J by 5 bases, 3 bases remained unmatched. The germline CDR1 and CDR2 sequences are LGHNA and YSLEER. The CDR3 here is CASSQDFGGENIQYF. For the CDR3, the DNA is TGCGCCAGCAGCCAAGATTTCGGGGGGGAAAACATTCAGTACTTC.

The chain combines TRBV30 with TRBJ1-1; TRBD1 aligns across 10 bases. CDR3 length: 12 amino acids. The junction had 5 bases not matched to a gene; V was cut back by 2 bases and J by 11 bases. Germline CDR1 and CDR2: GTSNPN and SVGIG (reference sequence). The CDR3: CAWSMGQGYAFF. CDR3 bases: TGTGCCTGGAGTATGGGACAGGGGTATGCTTTCTTT.